Listed below are T cell receptor beta chains from one sample, sequenced in a study of metastatic and nonmetastatic thyroid tumors. TCRdb recomputed clones from the PCR reads via MiXCR. The table lists about 5,300 clones, over 25% of them singletons, with 20% to 25% in the top ten. The sequenced material came from adjacent normal tissue. These receptors were taken from a female donor with papillary thyroid cancer or a benign thyroid nodule (not recorded which). Some clones in this sample may be carry-over from other donors' samples. Each CDR3 is given with its conserved first and last residue. The D gene is left open where the match is weak. Not all rows give a size; the values are once, few, many and, for expanded clones, a class.

v_gene: TRBV15; d_gene: -; j_gene: TRBJ2-7; abundance: few; CDR3nt: TGTGCCACCAGCAGAGAGGGGGGAGGTCGAGTGTACTTC; CDR3aa: CATSREGGGRVYF
v_gene: TRBV5-1; d_gene: TRBD2; j_gene: TRBJ2-3; abundance: -; CDR3nt: TGCGCCAGCAGCGACGGACTAGCGGGAGACACGCAGTATTTT; CDR3aa: CASSDGLAGDTQYF
v_gene: TRBV6-2/TRBV6-3; d_gene: -; j_gene: TRBJ1-6; abundance: -; CDR3nt: TGTGCCAGCAGTTTCGCGGCGGCCACCCGGGCGGCGTCACCCCTCCACTTT; CDR3aa: CASSFAAATRAASPLHF
v_gene: TRBV6-1; d_gene: -; j_gene: TRBJ2-7; abundance: -; CDR3nt: TGTGCCAGCAGTGATGGAAGGTACGAGCAGTACTTC; CDR3aa: CASSDGRYEQYF
v_gene: TRBV5-5; d_gene: -; j_gene: TRBJ1-2; abundance: many; CDR3nt: TGTGCCAGCAGCTTGGGGTCAGGGATCTCTAACTATGGCTACACCTTC; CDR3aa: CASSLGSGISNYGYTF
v_gene: TRBV28; d_gene: -; j_gene: TRBJ2-7; abundance: -; CDR3nt: TGTGCCAGCAGTCCGCGGGGTAGCGGAACCTACGAGCAGTACTTC; CDR3aa: CASSPRGSGTYEQYF
v_gene: TRBV6-4; d_gene: TRBD1; j_gene: TRBJ1-1; abundance: few; CDR3nt: TGTGCCAGCAGTGAACCAGTTAGGGACAGGGGGAACGTTTTCTTT; CDR3aa: CASSEPVRDRGNVFF
v_gene: TRBV4-2; d_gene: -; j_gene: TRBJ2-3; abundance: many; CDR3nt: TGTGCCAGCAGCCAAGATATCCGGGGGCAGGTCGTCACAGATACGCAGTATTTT; CDR3aa: CASSQDIRGQVVTDTQYF
v_gene: TRBV10-1; d_gene: -; j_gene: TRBJ2-1; abundance: few; CDR3nt: TGCGCCAGCAGTCCCCTCCTTGGATACAATGAGCAGTTCTTC; CDR3aa: CASSPLLGYNEQFF
v_gene: TRBV20-1; d_gene: -; j_gene: TRBJ2-3; abundance: -; CDR3nt: TGCAGTGCTAGCGGGGGGCCGGAAAGCACAGATACGCAGTATTTT; CDR3aa: CSASGGPESTDTQYF
v_gene: TRBV6-1; d_gene: TRBD1; j_gene: TRBJ1-1; abundance: -; CDR3nt: TGTGCCAGCAGTTTGAAGACAGGGGGCAACACTGAAGCTTTCTTT; CDR3aa: CASSLKTGGNTEAFF
v_gene: TRBV7-3; d_gene: -; j_gene: TRBJ2-2; abundance: -; CDR3nt: TGTGCCAGCAGCTTAATGAGCACCGGGGAGCTGTTTTTT; CDR3aa: CASSLMSTGELFF
v_gene: TRBV6-1; d_gene: -; j_gene: TRBJ2-7; abundance: -; CDR3nt: TGTGCCAGCAGTACAGGCAGAGCCTACGAGCAGTACTTC; CDR3aa: CASSTGRAYEQYF
v_gene: TRBV28; d_gene: -; j_gene: TRBJ1-1; abundance: -; CDR3nt: TGTGCCAGCACGGCAGGGAGGATTTCCACTGAAGCTTTCTTT; CDR3aa: CASTAGRISTEAFF
v_gene: TRBV7-6; d_gene: -; j_gene: TRBJ2-3; abundance: once; CDR3nt: TGTGCCAGCAGCTTAGTCGCGGGAGATACGCAGTATTTT; CDR3aa: CASSLVAGDTQYF
v_gene: TRBV7-9; d_gene: TRBD1; j_gene: TRBJ1-5; abundance: -; CDR3nt: TGTGCCAGCAGCCGTTTGACAGGGGGCAATCAGCCCCAGCATTTT; CDR3aa: CASSRLTGGNQPQHF
v_gene: TRBV3-1; d_gene: -; j_gene: TRBJ2-7; abundance: medium-sized; CDR3nt: TGTGCCAGCAGCCCCCTCACTAGTAGTCACGAGCAGTACTTC; CDR3aa: CASSPLTSSHEQYF
v_gene: TRBV12-3/TRBV12-4; d_gene: -; j_gene: TRBJ2-2; abundance: -; CDR3nt: TGTGCCAGCAGTTTACAGGGGAACAGCGGGGAGCTGTTTTTT; CDR3aa: CASSLQGNSGELFF
v_gene: TRBV6-1; d_gene: -; j_gene: TRBJ2-7; abundance: -; CDR3nt: TGTGCCAGCAGAATCCTACAGGGCCACGAGCAGTACTTC; CDR3aa: CASRILQGHEQYF
v_gene: TRBV11-2; d_gene: -; j_gene: TRBJ2-2; abundance: -; CDR3nt: TGTGCCAGCAGCTTAACTGGAGGGCCTGGGGAGCTGTTTTTT; CDR3aa: CASSLTGGPGELFF
v_gene: TRBV11-3; d_gene: -; j_gene: TRBJ1-1; abundance: -; CDR3nt: TGTGCCAGCAGCTTAGGGCAGTACACTGAAGCTTTCTTT; CDR3aa: CASSLGQYTEAFF
v_gene: TRBV18; d_gene: -; j_gene: TRBJ1-1; abundance: -; CDR3nt: TGTGCCAGCTCACCACTACCAGGGTCGGACACTGAAGCTTTCTTT; CDR3aa: CASSPLPGSDTEAFF
v_gene: TRBV9; d_gene: TRBD1; j_gene: TRBJ2-2; abundance: medium-sized; CDR3nt: TGTGCCAGCAGCCCTTCAGGGGGCTCCGACACCGGGGAGCTGTTTTTT; CDR3aa: CASSPSGGSDTGELFF
v_gene: TRBV5-1; d_gene: TRBD2; j_gene: TRBJ2-2; abundance: -; CDR3nt: TGCGCCAGCAGCCCTCTAGCGGGACGGGGCACCGGGGAGCTGTTTTTT; CDR3aa: CASSPLAGRGTGELFF